The 25 T cell receptor beta chains reported below all come from one sample, sequenced in a study of T cell repertoires in cytomegalovirus infection. One entry per CDR3 protein, called by TCRdb with MiXCR from the reads. Of under 800,000 distinct CDR3 sequences in the sample, roughly a quarter are singletons; the top ten hold around 7.6%. The sample comprised CD8+ T cells from PBMCs. These receptors all stem from a human donor in good health (CMV status not recorded). Some clones in this sample may be carry-over from other donors' samples.

This clonotype has more than one count but fewer than ten. The chain joins TRBV4-1 to TRBJ2-3, with 12 nucleotides matching TRBD2. The J segment lost 0 bases and the V segment lost 0 bases, leaving 1 base of the junction unmatched. Germline CDR1 reads MGHRA; CDR2 reads YSYEKL. CDR3 size: 17 residues. The CDR3 region has the DNA TGCGCCAGCAGCCAAGAAGGACTAGCGGGAAGCACAGATACGCAGTATTTT. It is translated as CASSQEGLAGSTDTQYF.

This clonotype was counted many times. The chain links TRBV6-6 to TRBJ1-1; D gene unclear. The V gene lost 2 bases and the J gene lost 1 base, with 8 bases spanning the gap. The CDR3 consists of 14 residues. Germline V gene data show CDR1 as MNHNY and CDR2 as SVGAGI (reference sequence). The CDR3 nucleotides are TGTGCCAGCAGTTACCAGAAGACGAACACTGAAGCTTTCTTT. Translated: CASSYQKTNTEAFF.

This clonotype was picked up a small number of times. This chain joins TRBV6-5 and TRBJ2-2; 8 bases fit TRBD1. J was trimmed by 4 bases and V by 6 bases; bases with no gene match: 7. This CDR3 comprises 15 residues. Germline CDR1 is MNHEY and CDR2 is SVGAGI. The CDR3 DNA sequence: TGTGCCAGCAGCCGGGGGACAGGAGGCACCGGGGAGCTGTTTTTT. Translating it yields CASSRGTGGTGELFF.

This clonotype appeared a few times. The CDR3 DNA is TGCGCCAGCAGCCAAGATTACCTAGCGGGGGCCGGATGGGGAACCGGGGAGCTGTTTTTT. Translating gives CASSQDYLAGAGWGTGELFF. V gene TRBV4-3 combines with J gene TRBJ2-2; 10 bases line up with TRBD2. The V segment lost 0 bases and the J segment 5 bases; nucleotides outside the gene matches: 15. Looked up from germline, CDR1 is LGHNA and CDR2 is YSLEER. There are 20 residues in the CDR3.

This clonotype was seen ten or more times. V gene TRBV6-2 or TRBV6-3 combines with J gene TRBJ1-5, with D tentatively TRBD1 (5 bases). V was pared by 9 bases and J by 6 bases, with 12 bases between. This CDR3 spans 12 amino acids. The germline CDR1 and CDR2 sequences are MNHEY and SVGEGT. Here the CDR3 DNA reads TGTGCCAGTGGGTCGGGGACTCAGCCCCAGCATTTT. Residues: CASGSGTQPQHF.

This clonotype was observed a few times. V gene TRBV29-1 combines with J gene TRBJ2-7; a weak D match, TRBD1 (5 bases). Trimming took off 1 base at V and 0 bases at J, with 10 bases between the two ends. This CDR3 has 14 amino acids. Germline values: CDR1 SQVTM, CDR2 ANQGSEA. CDR3 sequence reads: CSVEVGASSYEQYF. CDR3 bases: TGCAGCGTTGAAGTAGGGGCTAGCTCCTACGAGCAGTACTTC.

V gene TRBV7-9 combines with J gene TRBJ2-6; D ambiguous. The germline V and J ends were trimmed by 5 bases and 1 base, with 6 bases remaining between them. The CDR3 runs 14 residues. Germline V gene sequence: CDR1 SEHNR, CDR2 FQNEAQ (reference sequence). CDR3 sequence reads: CASSPISGANVLTF. DNA for the CDR3: TGTGCCAGCAGCCCGATTTCTGGGGCCAACGTCCTGACTTTC.

The chain recombines TRBV2 with TRBJ1-2; D gene uncertain. This CDR3 is 13 amino acids long. The V gene lost 3 bases and the J gene lost 4 bases, with 9 bases spanning the gap. Germline CDR1 reads SNHLY; CDR2 reads FYNNEI. The CDR3 sequence is CASSEGRRYGYTF. The CDR3 coding sequence is TGTGCCAGCAGTGAGGGCAGGCGCTATGGCTACACCTTC.

In its sample, this clonotype was seen once. The chain joins TRBV14 to TRBJ2-7; D gene unclear. This CDR3 is built from 14 residues. CDR1 and CDR2 from the germline V gene are SGHDN and FVKESK. The V gene lost 4 bases and the J gene lost 7 bases, with 17 bases spanning the gap. The CDR3 region has the DNA TGTGCCAGCAGCCTACGGCAGGTATTGGGTGAGCAGTACTTC. It codes for CASSLRQVLGEQYF.

The chain carries TRBV28 and TRBJ2-5, with a tentative D call TRBD1 (6 bases). Trimming left V 2 bases short and J 0 bases short, with 16 bases between. From germline, CDR1 is MDHEN and CDR2 SYDVKM. This CDR3 has 17 amino acids. The CDR3 bases are TGTGCCAGCAGTTTACACCTACAGGGATTGGACCAAGAGACCCAGTACTTC. It translates to CASSLHLQGLDQETQYF. The variable domain in full, completed from reference TRBV28 and TRBJ2-5, reads DVKVTQSSRYLVKRTGEKVFLECVQDMDHENMFWYRQDPGLGLRLIYFSYDVKMKEKGDIPEGYSVSREKKERFSLILESASTNQTSMYLCASSLHLQGLDQETQYFGPGTRLLVL.

This clonotype was detected a few times. The V gene is TRBV28, the J gene TRBJ2-1; D ambiguous. Germline CDR1 is MDHEN and CDR2 is SYDVKM. This CDR3 is built from 11 residues. V lost 4 bases and J 12 bases, leaving 10 bases between the germline ends. Here the CDR3 reads CASSSTPGQFF. The CDR3 DNA reads as TGTGCCAGCAGTTCCACCCCAGGGCAGTTCTTC.

This clonotype was seen repeatedly, ten times or more. The chain recombines TRBV7-8 with TRBJ1-1; no clear D. Trimming cost V 5 bases and J 4 bases, with 14 bases left between them. Germline CDR1 and CDR2: SGHVS and FQNEAQ. CDR3 size: 14 residues. In DNA, the CDR3 is TGTGCCAGCAGCCCTCCCGGGCGGCTCACTGAAGCTTTCTTT. It yields the protein CASSPPGRLTEAFF.

The V call is TRBV6-2 or TRBV6-3, the J call TRBJ2-1, with 7 nucleotides matching TRBD2. Trimming at V came to 2 bases and at J to 4 bases, leaving 8 bases not matched to a gene. The CDR3 length is 16 residues. Germline V gene data show CDR1 as MNHEY and CDR2 as SVGEGT. The CDR3 DNA sequence: TGTGCCAGCAGTTACCCCATTGGCGGGGGTTACAATGAGCAGTTCTTC. As protein: CASSYPIGGGYNEQFF.

V usage is TRBV11-2 and J usage is TRBJ2-4; 14 bases are shared with TRBD2. The CDR3 extends over 18 amino acids. Germline V lookup: CDR1 SGHAT, CDR2 FQNNGV. Trimming removed 4 bases from V and 0 bases from J; junction bases left unmatched: 5. CDR3: CASSSWTSGGLAKNIQYF. In DNA form, the CDR3 reads TGTGCCAGCAGCTCCTGGACTAGCGGGGGGCTAGCCAAAAACATTCAGTACTTC.

This clonotype was seen more than once but under ten times. This rearrangement joins TRBV4-2 to TRBJ2-7; unclear D gene. Germline CDR1 reads LGHNA; CDR2 reads YNFKEQ. V lost 7 bases and J lost 5, with 15 bases in between. The CDR3 is 13 amino acids. CDR3 residues: CASNTGTANEQYF. The DNA of the CDR3 is TGTGCCAGCAACACCGGAACAGCCAACGAGCAGTACTTC.

This clonotype was seen a few times. This chain connects TRBV29-1 to TRBJ2-3; 9 bases agree with TRBD2. Per germline, CDR1 SQVTM and CDR2 ANQGSEA. The V segment lost 2 bases and the J segment 3 bases; nucleotides outside the gene matches: 6. The CDR3 runs to 15 residues. CDR3 amino acids: CSVETSSGVTDTQYF. The CDR3 DNA sequence: TGCAGCGTTGAAACCTCTAGCGGGGTAACAGATACGCAGTATTTT.

This rearrangement joins TRBV13 to TRBJ2-6, with D uncertain. The germline V gene has CDR1 PRHDT and CDR2 FYEKMQ (reference sequence). The CDR3 runs to 17 residues. Trimming pared 0 bases from V and 0 bases from J, leaving 9 bases between. The CDR3 here is CASSLGRFGSGANVLTF. In DNA, the CDR3 is TGTGCCAGCAGCTTAGGCAGGTTTGGCTCTGGGGCCAACGTCCTGACTTTC.

The sample holds a few counts of this clonotype. The rearrangement uses TRBV14 and TRBJ2-1; TRBD1 matches 7 bases. This CDR3 is 14 amino acids long. Trimming at V came to 3 bases and at J to 4 bases, leaving 3 bases not matched to a gene. Per germline, CDR1 SGHDN and CDR2 FVKESK. Here the CDR3 DNA reads TGTGCCAGCAGCCACCGGACAGGATACAATGAGCAGTTCTTC. Protein: CASSHRTGYNEQFF.

V is TRBV25-1 and J is TRBJ2-5; D call uncertain. CDR3 length: 14 residues. Germline loops: CDR1 MGHDK, CDR2 SYGVNS. The V end lost 3 bases, the J end lost 5 bases, and 13 bases lay between the germline ends. The CDR3 DNA follows: TGTGCCAGCAGTGACCTCGCGGCTGTGGAGACCCAGTACTTC. As protein: CASSDLAAVETQYF.

V usage is TRBV19 and J usage is TRBJ1-1; D ambiguous. The CDR3 length is 14 residues. Germline V CDR1 and CDR2: LNHDA, SQIVND (reference sequence). Trimming cost V 5 bases and J 5 bases, with 15 bases left between them. In DNA, the CDR3 is TGTGCCAGTAGTTGGGCAGTGAGGTCGACTGAAGCTTTCTTT. Translation: CASSWAVRSTEAFF.

The CDR3 sequence: CSVGGGIEAFF. The CDR3 bases are TGCAGCGTTGGCGGGGGGATTGAAGCTTTCTTT. The genes are TRBV29-1 and TRBJ1-1; maybe TRBD1 (5 bases). The V gene's germline CDR1 is SQVTM and CDR2 ANQGSEA. The V and J ends lost 4 bases and 7 bases respectively, with 10 bases between them. This CDR3 region has 11 residues.

This clonotype was seen more than once but under ten times. The J gene is TRBJ2-1, the V gene TRBV29-1; tentatively, D is TRBD1 or TRBD2 (5 bases each). The CDR3 has 16 residues. Germline V gene lookup returns CDR1 SQVTM and CDR2 ANQGSEA. The V end was cut by 0 bases, the J end by 0 bases, with 12 bases between. In DNA form, the CDR3 reads TGCAGCGTTGAAGATCACCCAGGGAGCTCCTACAATGAGCAGTTCTTC. This gives the protein CSVEDHPGSSYNEQFF.

This clonotype was seen only a few times. The rearrangement uses TRBV28 and TRBJ2-2; D is unresolved. The germline CDR1 and CDR2 sequences are MDHEN and SYDVKM. V was trimmed by 2 bases and J by 1 base, leaving 2 bases between them. The CDR3 consists of 13 residues. CDR3 region: CASSLQNTGELFF. The CDR3 DNA is TGTGCCAGCAGTTTACAGAACACCGGGGAGCTGTTTTTT.

This clonotype has a count of ten or more. The CDR3, as DNA: TGTGCCAGTACCGCAACAGGGATGAGTGGCTACACCTTC. Translated: CASTATGMSGYTF. The J gene is TRBJ1-2, the V gene TRBV19; tentative D call: TRBD1 (6 bases). Trimming took 7 bases from V and 7 from J, leaving 16 bases between them. The germline gives CDR1 LNHDA, CDR2 SQIVND (reference sequence). The CDR3 has 13 amino acids.

This clonotype has a single count. The chain carries TRBV4-3 and TRBJ2-2; possibly TRBD2 for D (5 bases). The ends were cut back, 3 bases at V and 4 bases at J, with 12 bases in the middle. The CDR3 is 15 residues long. CDR1 is LGHNA and CDR2 is YSLEER in the germline V gene. DNA for the CDR3: TGCGCCAGCAGCCAGGCTCGTGAGGGCACCGGGGAGCTGTTTTTT. Translation: CASSQAREGTGELFF.